A selection of T cell receptor beta chains follows, all from one sample in a study of human T cells and chemical hapten exposure. TCRdb analysed the RACE reads with MiXCR anew, one entry per CDR3 protein. The data show 30,000 or so distinct CDR3 sequences, about 7% seen once. Sequencing was performed on whole blood. These receptors were taken from a human donor in good health. Some clones in this sample may be carry-over from other donors' samples. The CDR3 runs from the conserved cysteine through the conserved F or W. The order of the fields is clone size, D gene, J gene, V gene, CDR3 protein, CDR3 DNA. The D gene is left open where the match is weak. Size is omitted from some rows. Given values are once, few, many or a class for expanded clones.

many . TRBJ2-7 TRBV20-1 CSASEPMLGKAYF TGCAGTGCTAGCGAGCCTATGCTTGGGAAGGCTTACTTC
. . TRBJ1-2 TRBV6-5 CASSGDPGYGDTF TGTGCCAGTTCAGGGGACCCAGGATATGGCGACACCTTC
many TRBD1 TRBJ1-1 TRBV12-3/TRBV12-4 CASSSTGIPEAFF TGTGCCAGCAGTTCGACAGGGATCCCTGAAGCTTTCTTT
many . TRBJ1-2 TRBV5-1 CASSLDRPFYGYTF TGCGCCAGCAGCTTGGATCGACCGTTCTATGGCTACACCTTC
. . TRBJ2-7 TRBV20-1 CSAHRVGGGYEQYF TGCAGTGCCCATCGAGTTGGGGGAGGCTACGAGCAGTACTTC
few TRBD1 TRBJ2-5 TRBV12-3/TRBV12-4 CASSLGDRGLETQYF TGTGCCAGCAGTTTAGGGGACAGGGGGCTAGAGACCCAGTACTTC
many . TRBJ2-1 TRBV7-2 CASAPDYDNEQFF TGTGCCAGCGCCCCGGACTACGACAATGAGCAGTTCTTC
few . TRBJ1-5 TRBV7-2 CASSLGARENQPQHF TGTGCCAGCAGCTTAGGGGCCAGGGAAAATCAGCCCCAGCATTTT
. TRBD2 TRBJ2-7 TRBV30 CAWSVLGGGSHEQYF TGTGCCTGGAGTGTACTTGGCGGGGGGAGCCACGAGCAGTACTTC
many TRBD2 TRBJ2-1 TRBV28 CASGPVRRLADPYNEQFF TGTGCCAGCGGTCCCGTTCGCCGACTAGCGGACCCCTACAATGAGCAGTTCTTC
many TRBD1 TRBJ1-1 TRBV7-9 CASSLDGTGSTEAFF TGTGCCAGCAGCTTAGACGGGACAGGGTCCACTGAAGCTTTCTTT
many TRBD1 TRBJ2-7 TRBV14 CASSLGQGGSYEQYF TGTGCCAGCAGCCTGGGACAGGGTGGGTCCTACGAGCAGTACTTC
. TRBD1 TRBJ2-3 TRBV6-1 CASSAGQGNTDTQYF TGTGCCAGCAGTGCGGGACAGGGGAACACAGATACGCAGTATTTT
many TRBD2 TRBJ2-7 TRBV10-3 CAAGDPAYEQYF TGTGCGGCGGGGGACCCAGCCTACGAGCAGTACTTC
many TRBD1 TRBJ2-1 TRBV5-4 CASSLGGQVFNEQFF TGTGCCAGCAGCTTGGGGGGACAGGTTTTCAATGAGCAGTTCTTC
. TRBD2 TRBJ2-3 TRBV5-1 CASSFGTTGTDTQYF TGCGCCAGCAGCTTTGGGACTACCGGCACAGATACGCAGTATTTT
. TRBD1 TRBJ2-5 TRBV6-6 CASSRQGGETQYF TGTGCCAGCAGTCGACAGGGTGGGGAGACCCAGTACTTC
many . TRBJ1-1 TRBV12-3/TRBV12-4 CASSLPDINTEAFF TGTGCCAGCAGTTTACCGGATATTAACACTGAAGCTTTCTTT
many . TRBJ2-2 TRBV27 CASRHRVTKNTGELFF TGTGCCAGCAGACACAGGGTTACTAAGAACACCGGGGAGCTGTTTTTT
. . TRBJ1-1 TRBV3-1 CASSQFRGWEEAFF TGTGCCAGCAGCCAATTCCGGGGGTGGGAAGAAGCTTTCTTT
few . TRBJ1-1 TRBV27 CASSLSRWTEAFF TGTGCCAGCAGTTTATCCCGATGGACTGAAGCTTTCTTT
few TRBD2 TRBJ2-7 TRBV9 CASSVNPSGGSDEQYF TGTGCCAGCAGCGTAAACCCTAGCGGGGGTTCCGACGAGCAGTACTTC
many . TRBJ2-2 TRBV12-3/TRBV12-4 CASSLRATVTGELFF TGTGCCAGCAGTTTAAGGGCAACGGTCACCGGGGAGCTGTTTTTT
. . TRBJ1-2 TRBV6-6 CASSYFSTLTGGRGGGGYTF TGTGCCAGCAGTTACTTTTCAACTCTAACGGGGGGGCGCGGTGGAGGGGGCTACACCTTC
. . TRBJ1-2 TRBV9 CASDGGNGYTF TGTGCCAGCGATGGGGGGAATGGCTACACCTTC
. . TRBJ1-2 TRBV6-6 CASLRGDDGYTF TGTGCCAGCCTCAGGGGCGACGATGGCTACACCTTC
many . TRBJ1-2 TRBV12-3/TRBV12-4 CASSLDSGNGYTF TGTGCCAGCAGTTTAGATTCTGGGAACGGCTACACCTTC
. TRBD2 TRBJ2-1 TRBV28 CASSLSSGRKSGVNEQFF TGTGCCAGCAGTTTATCTAGCGGGAGAAAGTCGGGGGTCAATGAGCAGTTCTTC
many TRBD1 TRBJ2-1 TRBV29-1 CSGRTGADEQFF TGCAGCGGACGGACAGGGGCGGATGAGCAGTTCTTC
few TRBD1 TRBJ1-1 TRBV11-3 CASSPGQGAAFF TGTGCCAGCAGCCCAGGACAGGGTGCAGCTTTCTTT
few . TRBJ1-4 TRBV12-3/TRBV12-4 CASSLGEGEKLFF TGTGCCAGCAGTTTGGGGGAGGGAGAAAAACTGTTTTTT
. . TRBJ2-1 TRBV28 CASSLRVGEQFF TGTGCCAGCAGTTTACGGGTGGGGGAGCAGTTCTTC
. . TRBJ2-7 TRBV28 CATVGCSYEQYF TGTGCCACCGTAGGGTGCTCCTACGAGCAGTACTTC
. TRBD1 TRBJ1-1 TRBV9 CASSAFHRDSTEAFF TGTGCCAGCAGCGCCTTTCACCGGGACAGCACTGAAGCTTTCTTT
many . TRBJ2-3 TRBV20-1 CSAKPLATSTDTQYF TGCAGTGCTAAGCCTCTAGCGACTAGCACAGATACGCAGTATTTT
many TRBD2 TRBJ2-3 TRBV20-1 CSARVGTSGRDTQYF TGCAGTGCTAGAGTCGGGACTAGCGGGAGAGATACGCAGTATTTT
few . TRBJ1-2 TRBV6-5 CASSYSISRGSYTF TGTGCCAGCAGTTACTCGATCTCTCGAGGCAGCTACACCTTC
. TRBD1 TRBJ1-3 TRBV7-9 CASSFVQGDTIYF TGTGCCAGCAGCTTTGTACAGGGGGACACCATATATTTT
. . TRBJ1-1 TRBV3-1 CASSQGVRTEAFF TGTGCCAGCAGCCAAGGGGTGAGGACTGAAGCTTTCTTT
many . TRBJ1-3 TRBV2 CASRQERTGNTIYF TGTGCCAGCCGACAGGAGAGGACTGGAAACACCATATATTTT